This TCR beta chain was sequenced in a study of CD8+ T cells in alopecia areata. The treatment here: oral pan-JAK inhibitor, 5-10 mg twice daily. Sequencing relied on a cDNA template that was reverse transcribed from extracted RNA. Using immunoSEQ multiplex PCR, the repertoire was profiled, and TCRdb retains in-frame clones only, with some absent. The sample has about 190,000 clones, approximately 56% seen once. The ends were cut back, 7 bases at V and 4 bases at J, with 10 bases in the middle. From germline, CDR1 is MGHDK and CDR2 SYGVNS. CDR3 length: 12 residues. The receptor was derived from a human donor with alopecia areata. The chain carries TRBV25-1 and TRBJ1-2; unclear D gene. The material was CD4+ T cells sorted from blood, obtained at week 4, from a patient treated with tofacitinib. The chain's CDR3 is CASNGWSYGYTF. Written as DNA, the CDR3 is TGTGCCAGCAATGGGTGGAGCTATGGCTACACCTTC.